A selection of T cell receptor beta chains follows, all from one sample in a study of shared clonotypes between healthy human individuals. The table came from immunoSEQ multiplex PCR; TCRdb's copy has only in-frame clones and leaves some out. The sample contains under 2,000,000 clones, approximately 95% of which appear only once. Sequencing was performed on naive CD8+ T cells sorted from blood. Source of these receptors: a man between 18 and 29 years old in good health. Both conserved end residues are part of each CDR3. A D gene is named only where the DNA matches it firmly. Some rows mark clone size as missing; the rest say once, few, many or name a class of expanded clone.

cdr3_aa: CASSLHQAATNEKLFF
cdr3_nt: TGTGCCAGCAGTTTACACCAGGCAGCAACTAATGAAAAACTGTTTTTT
d_call: NA
j_call: TRBJ1-4
clone_size: NA
v_call: TRBV28

cdr3_aa: CASSLAGDPYEQYF
cdr3_nt: TGTGCCAGCAGTTTGGCAGGGGACCCCTACGAGCAGTACTTC
d_call: NA
j_call: TRBJ2-7
clone_size: NA
v_call: TRBV28

cdr3_aa: CASSQEVGSGSTDTQYF
cdr3_nt: TGCGCCAGCAGCCAAGAAGTCGGCAGCGGGTCCACAGATACGCAGTATTTT
d_call: NA
j_call: TRBJ2-3
clone_size: NA
v_call: TRBV4-3

cdr3_aa: CASSSLTGQPYF
cdr3_nt: TGTGCCAGCAGCTCCCTGACGGGACAGCCGTACTTC
d_call: TRBD1
j_call: TRBJ2-7
clone_size: NA
v_call: TRBV7-9

cdr3_aa: CASSKVPVGGLTDTQYF
cdr3_nt: TGTGCCAGCAGCAAGGTCCCCGTGGGCGGACTCACAGATACGCAGTATTTT
d_call: NA
j_call: TRBJ2-3
clone_size: NA
v_call: TRBV27

cdr3_aa: CASSFKPSGRAEQYF
cdr3_nt: TGTGCCAGCAGCTTTAAACCCTCGGGACGGGCCGAGCAGTACTTC
d_call: NA
j_call: TRBJ2-7
clone_size: NA
v_call: TRBV7-9

cdr3_aa: CASSSRDRGYDGSYGYTF
cdr3_nt: TGTGCCAGCAGCTCCAGGGACAGGGGGTACGATGGGAGCTATGGCTACACCTTC
d_call: TRBD1
j_call: TRBJ1-2
clone_size: NA
v_call: TRBV7-9

cdr3_aa: CASSLKPTDTQYF
cdr3_nt: TGTGCCAGCAGCTTAAAGCCCACAGATACGCAGTATTTT
d_call: NA
j_call: TRBJ2-3
clone_size: once
v_call: TRBV11-3

cdr3_aa: CASIPFQGGTGELFF
cdr3_nt: TGTGCCAGCATCCCATTCCAGGGAGGCACCGGGGAGCTGTTTTTT
d_call: NA
j_call: TRBJ2-2
clone_size: NA
v_call: TRBV13

cdr3_aa: CASSDPNPATGETQYF
cdr3_nt: TGCGCCAGCAGTGATCCCAACCCCGCGACGGGAGAGACCCAGTACTTC
d_call: NA
j_call: TRBJ2-5
clone_size: NA
v_call: TRBV10-2